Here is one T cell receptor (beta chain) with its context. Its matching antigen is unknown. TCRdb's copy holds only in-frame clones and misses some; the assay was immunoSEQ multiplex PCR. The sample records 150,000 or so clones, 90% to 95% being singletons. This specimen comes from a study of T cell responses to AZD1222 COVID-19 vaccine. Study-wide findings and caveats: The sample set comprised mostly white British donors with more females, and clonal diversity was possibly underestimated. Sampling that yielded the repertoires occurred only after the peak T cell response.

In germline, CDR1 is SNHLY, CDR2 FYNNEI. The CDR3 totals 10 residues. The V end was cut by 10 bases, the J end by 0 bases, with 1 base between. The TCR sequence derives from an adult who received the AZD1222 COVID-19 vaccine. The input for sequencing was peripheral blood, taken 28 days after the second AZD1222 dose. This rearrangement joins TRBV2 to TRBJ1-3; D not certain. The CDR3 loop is CATSGNTIYF. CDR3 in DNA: TGTGCCACCTCTGGAAACACCATATATTTT.